Sequencing of this T cell receptor (beta chain) was carried out in a study of blood T cell repertoires in COVID-19. Study background: From T cells, B-cell-depleted T cells, or PBMCs came the material, which was cDNA or gDNA.

Methods used by the authors: Quantification of nucleated cells was approximated via reference gene primer amplification. Sequencing was performed with immunoSEQ multiplex PCR; in TCRdb, only in-frame clones are kept and a portion is missing. V and J calls and clone size follow that table, whereas D and trimming were derived from the DNA. The repertoire holds about 480,000 clones, roughly 88% seen once, with 1.8% in the top ten. Those who participated ranged in age from 18 to 89 years and resided in 20 to 30 US areas. The TCR originated in a woman aged 40-49 years who had recovered from COVID-19. The specimen was PBMCs or T cells enriched from blood (not recorded which).

The CDR3 here is CASLTGSGNTIYF. The CDR3 nucleotides are TGTGCCAGCTTGACAGGGAGTGGAAACACCATATATTTT. V is TRBV6-5 and J is TRBJ1-3; 7 bases map to TRBD1. Per the germline V gene, CDR1 is MNHEY and CDR2 is SVGAGI. The ends lost 8 bases at V and 3 bases at J; junction bases unmatched: 4. CDR3 length: 13 amino acids.